This T cell receptor beta chain was found in a study of cytomegalovirus exposure and HLA in healthy donors. General study findings and limits: A missense DCLRE1C variant was associated with V- and J-gene trimming of TCR beta chains in a later analysis, and an independent cohort replicated the association.

A multiplex PCR was run with 60 Vbeta primers and 13 Jbeta primers. Some clones are missing from TCRdb's copy, which holds only in-frame ones; the method was immunoSEQ multiplex PCR. Of 130,000 or so clones listed, 70% to 85% were seen once; the top ten hold 1.8%. This clone has a handful of counts. Its target is unknown. The sequenced material came from PBMCs. This sequence originates from a man aged 40-49 years in good health and CMV-seronegative.

In DNA, the CDR3 is TGTGCCAGTATGAGCGTGGGGGGACTGTTTTTT. This sequence encodes CASMSVGGLFF. This rearrangement joins TRBV19 to TRBJ1-4, with D possibly matching TRBD1 (5 bases). Germline CDR1 reads LNHDA; CDR2 reads SQIVND (reference sequence). The CDR3 has 11 amino acids. The V end was cut by 7 bases, the J end by 13 bases, with 13 bases between.